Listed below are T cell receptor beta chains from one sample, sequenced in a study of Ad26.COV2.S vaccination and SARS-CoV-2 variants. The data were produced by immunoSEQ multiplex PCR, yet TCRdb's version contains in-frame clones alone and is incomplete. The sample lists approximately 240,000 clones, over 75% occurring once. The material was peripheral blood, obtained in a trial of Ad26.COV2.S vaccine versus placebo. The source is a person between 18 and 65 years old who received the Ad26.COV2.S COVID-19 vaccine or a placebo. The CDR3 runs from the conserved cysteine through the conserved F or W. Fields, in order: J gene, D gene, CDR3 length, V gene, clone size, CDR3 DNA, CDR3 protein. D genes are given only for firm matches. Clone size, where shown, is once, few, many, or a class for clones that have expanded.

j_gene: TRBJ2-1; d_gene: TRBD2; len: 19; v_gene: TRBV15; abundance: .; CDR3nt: TGTGCCACCAGCAGAGATAGGGCAGGGGCCCTAGCGGGAGGGAATGAGCAGTTCTTC; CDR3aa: CATSRDRAGALAGGNEQFF
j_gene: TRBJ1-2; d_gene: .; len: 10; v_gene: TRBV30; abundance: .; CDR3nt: TGTGCCTGGAGGGACTATGGCTACACCTTC; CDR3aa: CAWRDYGYTF
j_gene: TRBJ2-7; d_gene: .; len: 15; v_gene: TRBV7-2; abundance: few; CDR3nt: TGTGCCAGCAGCTTAGAGGGAGCAGGGCCCTACGAGCAGTACTTC; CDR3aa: CASSLEGAGPYEQYF
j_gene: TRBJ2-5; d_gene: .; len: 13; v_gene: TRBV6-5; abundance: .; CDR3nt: TGTGCCAGCAGTTACAGGGGTCGGGAGACCCAGTACTTC; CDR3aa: CASSYRGRETQYF
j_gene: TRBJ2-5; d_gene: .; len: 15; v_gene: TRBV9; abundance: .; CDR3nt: TGTGCCAGCAGCGTTTATCCCGACGGGGAAGAGACCCAGTACTTC; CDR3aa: CASSVYPDGEETQYF
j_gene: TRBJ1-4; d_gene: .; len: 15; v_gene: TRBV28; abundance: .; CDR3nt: TGTGCCAGCAAAAGGAACCTTGCAACTAATGAAAAACTGTTTTTT; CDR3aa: CASKRNLATNEKLFF
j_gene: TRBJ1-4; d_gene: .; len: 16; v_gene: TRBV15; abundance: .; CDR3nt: TGTGCCACCAGCAGTCCCGATGAGGGCTTTAATGAAAAACTGTTTTTT; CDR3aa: CATSSPDEGFNEKLFF
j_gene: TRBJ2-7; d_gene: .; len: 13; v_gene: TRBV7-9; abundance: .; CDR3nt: TGTGCCAGCAGCTTAGACAAATCCTACGAGCAGTACTTC; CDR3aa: CASSLDKSYEQYF
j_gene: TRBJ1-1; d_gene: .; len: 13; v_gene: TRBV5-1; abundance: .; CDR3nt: TGCGCCAGCAGCCTCGGTGCGCCCACTGAAGCTTTCTTT; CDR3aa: CASSLGAPTEAFF
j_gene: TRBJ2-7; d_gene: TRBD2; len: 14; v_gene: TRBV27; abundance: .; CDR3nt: TGTGCCAGCAGTTTTGGCGGGAGCTCCTACGAGCAGTACTTC; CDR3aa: CASSFGGSSYEQYF
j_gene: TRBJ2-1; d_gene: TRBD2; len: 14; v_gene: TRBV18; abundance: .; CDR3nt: TGTGCCAGCTCACAGGGACTACGTGCCGGTGAGCAGTTCTTC; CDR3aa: CASSQGLRAGEQFF
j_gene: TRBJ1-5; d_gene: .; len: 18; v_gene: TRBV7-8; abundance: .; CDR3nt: TGTGCCAGCAGCTTAGCCCCGACAGACAGGTTTAGCAATCAGCCCCAGCATTTT; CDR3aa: CASSLAPTDRFSNQPQHF
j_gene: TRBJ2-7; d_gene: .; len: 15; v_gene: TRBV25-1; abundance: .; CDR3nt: TGTGCCAGCAGTGTTCGCGTCGGGGCTGACCTCAAGCAGTACTTC; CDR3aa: CASSVRVGADLKQYF
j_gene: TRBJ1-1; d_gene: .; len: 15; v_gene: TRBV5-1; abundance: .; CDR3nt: TGCGCCAGCAGCGGGGGTGGTGGACTGAACACTGAAGCTTTCTTT; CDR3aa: CASSGGGGLNTEAFF
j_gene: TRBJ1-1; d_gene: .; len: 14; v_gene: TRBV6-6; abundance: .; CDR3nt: TGTGCCAGCAGTCCCCCTCGAGGGGGCACTGAAGCTTTCTTT; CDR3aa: CASSPPRGGTEAFF
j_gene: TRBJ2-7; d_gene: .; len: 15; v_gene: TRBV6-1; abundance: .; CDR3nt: TGTGCCAGCAGTGAAGCGCTTGGGACACCCAACGAGCAGTACTTC; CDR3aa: CASSEALGTPNEQYF
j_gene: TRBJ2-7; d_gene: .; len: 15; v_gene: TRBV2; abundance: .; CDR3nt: TGTGCCAGCAGCCCCGGGCCCCAGCAGCCCTACGAGCAGTACTTC; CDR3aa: CASSPGPQQPYEQYF
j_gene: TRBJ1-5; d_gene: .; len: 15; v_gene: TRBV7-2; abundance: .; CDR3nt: TGTGCCAGCAGCCTCGGTGCTGTTGGCAATCAGCCCCAGCATTTT; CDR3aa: CASSLGAVGNQPQHF
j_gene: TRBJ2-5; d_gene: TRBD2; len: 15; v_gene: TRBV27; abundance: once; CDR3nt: TGTGCCAGCAGTGGACTAGCGGGACCTAGGGAGACCCAGTACTTC; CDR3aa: CASSGLAGPRETQYF
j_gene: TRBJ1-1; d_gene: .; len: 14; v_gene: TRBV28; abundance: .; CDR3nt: TGTGCCAGCAGGCGACAGGTATCAGGTACTGAAGCTTTCTTT; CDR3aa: CASRRQVSGTEAFF
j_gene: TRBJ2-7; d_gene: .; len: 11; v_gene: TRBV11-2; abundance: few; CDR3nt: TGTGCCAGCAGCTTAGCCTACGAGCAGTACTTC; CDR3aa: CASSLAYEQYF
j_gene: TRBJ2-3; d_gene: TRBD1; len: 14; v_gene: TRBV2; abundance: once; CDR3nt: TGTGCCAGCAGTGAAGACAGGGGCGCAGATACGCAGTATTTT; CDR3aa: CASSEDRGADTQYF
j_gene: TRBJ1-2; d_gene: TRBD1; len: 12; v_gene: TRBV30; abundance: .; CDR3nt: TGTGCACATGGACAGGGGGTGAACGGCTACACCTTC; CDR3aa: CAHGQGVNGYTF
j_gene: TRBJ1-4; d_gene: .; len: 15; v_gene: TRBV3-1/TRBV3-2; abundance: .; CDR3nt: TGTGCCAGCAGCGAAAACCCTGGGGGGAGTGAAAAACTGTTTTTT; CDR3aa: CASSENPGGSEKLFF
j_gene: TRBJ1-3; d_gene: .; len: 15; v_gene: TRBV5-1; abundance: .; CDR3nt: TGCGCCAGCAGCCGCGAAGGTCTCTCTGGAAACACCATATATTTT; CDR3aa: CASSREGLSGNTIYF
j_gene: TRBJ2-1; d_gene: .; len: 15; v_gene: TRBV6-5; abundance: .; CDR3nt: TGTGCCAGCAGTTCTCGGAATAGGGGCTACAATGAGCAGTTCTTC; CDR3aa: CASSSRNRGYNEQFF
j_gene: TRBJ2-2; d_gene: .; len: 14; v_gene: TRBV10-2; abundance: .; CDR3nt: TGCGCCAGCAGTGCTTTACAGGGCCCCGGGGAGCTGTTTTTT; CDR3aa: CASSALQGPGELFF
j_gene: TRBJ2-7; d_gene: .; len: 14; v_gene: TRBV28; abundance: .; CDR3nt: TGTGCCAGCAGTCTTAGACAGTCCTCCTACGAGCAGTACTTC; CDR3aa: CASSLRQSSYEQYF
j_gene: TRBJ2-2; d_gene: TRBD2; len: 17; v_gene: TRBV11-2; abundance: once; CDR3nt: TGTGCCAGCAGCTTAGATCGGAGGGCTAGCGGGGGCGGGGAGCTGTTTTTT; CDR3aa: CASSLDRRASGGGELFF
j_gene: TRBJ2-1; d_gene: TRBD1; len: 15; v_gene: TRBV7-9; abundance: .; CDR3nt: TGTGCCAGCAGCTTAGGGCAGGGGGCTATCAATGAGCAGTTCTTC; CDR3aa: CASSLGQGAINEQFF
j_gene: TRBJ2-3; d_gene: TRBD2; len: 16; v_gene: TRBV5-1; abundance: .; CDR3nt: TGCGCCAGCAGCTTGGTGCTAGCGGGAGGATCGGATACGCAGTATTTT; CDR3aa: CASSLVLAGGSDTQYF
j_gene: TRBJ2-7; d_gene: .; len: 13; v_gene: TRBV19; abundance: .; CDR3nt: TGTGCCAGTAGCATGGGACGGACCTACGAGCAGTACTTC; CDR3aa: CASSMGRTYEQYF
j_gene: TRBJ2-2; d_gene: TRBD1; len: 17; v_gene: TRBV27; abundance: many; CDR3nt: TGTGCCAGCAGTCCGATCCGGGACAGTCCGAACACCGGGGAGCTGTTTTTT; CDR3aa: CASSPIRDSPNTGELFF
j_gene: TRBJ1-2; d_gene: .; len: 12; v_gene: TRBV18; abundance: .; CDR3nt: TGTGCCAGCTCACGGCAGTCGACGGGCTACACCTTC; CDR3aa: CASSRQSTGYTF
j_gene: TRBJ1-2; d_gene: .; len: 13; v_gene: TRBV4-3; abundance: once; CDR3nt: TGCGCCAGCAGTCAGGGTATTTTCTATGGCTACACCTTC; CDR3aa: CASSQGIFYGYTF
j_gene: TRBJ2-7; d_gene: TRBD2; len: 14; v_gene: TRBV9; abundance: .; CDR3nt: TGTGCCAGCAGCCCATATAGCGGGAGGGGCGAGCAGTACTTC; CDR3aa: CASSPYSGRGEQYF
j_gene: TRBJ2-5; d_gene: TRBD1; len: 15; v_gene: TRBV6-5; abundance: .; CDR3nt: TGTGCCAGCAGTCCGGAGGGAGGACAGGGGAAGACCCAGTACTTC; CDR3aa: CASSPEGGQGKTQYF
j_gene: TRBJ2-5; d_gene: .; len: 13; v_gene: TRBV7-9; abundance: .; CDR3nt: TGTGCCAGCAGCTTAGCGGGGGTAGAGACCCAGTACTTC; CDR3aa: CASSLAGVETQYF
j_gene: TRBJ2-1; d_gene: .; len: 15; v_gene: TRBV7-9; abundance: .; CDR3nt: TGTGCCAGCAGCTTATTGGGGGCGACCTACAATGAGCAGTTCTTC; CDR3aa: CASSLLGATYNEQFF
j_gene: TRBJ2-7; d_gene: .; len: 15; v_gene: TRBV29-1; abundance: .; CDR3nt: TGCAGCGCCCATCTCTCCTGGAGACCTACCTACGAGCAGTACTTC; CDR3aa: CSAHLSWRPTYEQYF
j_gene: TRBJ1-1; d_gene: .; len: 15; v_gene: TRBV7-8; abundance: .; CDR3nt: TGTGCCAGCAGCGTACTACCGGGGAGTGGCACTGAAGCTTTCTTT; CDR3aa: CASSVLPGSGTEAFF
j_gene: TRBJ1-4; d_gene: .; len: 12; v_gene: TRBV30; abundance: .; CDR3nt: TGTGCCTGGAGGCGGGAGGGGGAAAAACTGTTTTTT; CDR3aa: CAWRREGEKLFF
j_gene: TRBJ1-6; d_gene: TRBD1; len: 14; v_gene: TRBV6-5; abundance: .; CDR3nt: TGTGCCAGCAGCAGGGACAGGGGTCAATCACCCCTCCACTTT; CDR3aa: CASSRDRGQSPLHF
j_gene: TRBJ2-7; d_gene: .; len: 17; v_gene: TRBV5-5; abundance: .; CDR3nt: TGTGCCAGCAGCCTGGTGGGGGGGGCCGGAAGCTCCTACGAGCAGTACTTC; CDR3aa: CASSLVGGAGSSYEQYF
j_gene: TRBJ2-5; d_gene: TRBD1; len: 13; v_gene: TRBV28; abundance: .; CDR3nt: TGTGCCAGCGAGGACAGGTTCCAAGAGACCCAGTACTTC; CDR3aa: CASEDRFQETQYF